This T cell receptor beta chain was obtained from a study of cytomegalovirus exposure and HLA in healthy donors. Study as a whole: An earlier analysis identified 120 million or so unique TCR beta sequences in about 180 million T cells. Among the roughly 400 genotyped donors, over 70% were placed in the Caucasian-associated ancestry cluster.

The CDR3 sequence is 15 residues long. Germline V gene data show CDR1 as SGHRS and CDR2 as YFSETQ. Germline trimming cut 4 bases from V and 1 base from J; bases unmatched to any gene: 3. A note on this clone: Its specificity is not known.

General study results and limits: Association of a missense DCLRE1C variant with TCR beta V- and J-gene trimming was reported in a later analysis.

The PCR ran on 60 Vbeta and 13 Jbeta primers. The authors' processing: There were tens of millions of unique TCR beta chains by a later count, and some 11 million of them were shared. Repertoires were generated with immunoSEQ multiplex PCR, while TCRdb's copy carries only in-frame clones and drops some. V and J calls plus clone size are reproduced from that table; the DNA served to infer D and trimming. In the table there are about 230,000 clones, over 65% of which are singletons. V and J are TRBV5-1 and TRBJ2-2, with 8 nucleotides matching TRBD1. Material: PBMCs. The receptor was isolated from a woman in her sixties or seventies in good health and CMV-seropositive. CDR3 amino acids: CASSPGTGNTGELFF. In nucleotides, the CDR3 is TGCGCCAGCAGCCCCGGGACAGGGAACACCGGGGAGCTGTTTTTT. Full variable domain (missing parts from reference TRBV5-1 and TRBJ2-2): KAGVTQTPRYLIKTRGQQVTLSCSPISGHRSVSWYQQTPGQGLQFLFEYFSETQRNKGNFPGRFSGRQFSNSRSEMNVSTLELGDSALYLCASSPGTGNTGELFFGEGSRLTVL.